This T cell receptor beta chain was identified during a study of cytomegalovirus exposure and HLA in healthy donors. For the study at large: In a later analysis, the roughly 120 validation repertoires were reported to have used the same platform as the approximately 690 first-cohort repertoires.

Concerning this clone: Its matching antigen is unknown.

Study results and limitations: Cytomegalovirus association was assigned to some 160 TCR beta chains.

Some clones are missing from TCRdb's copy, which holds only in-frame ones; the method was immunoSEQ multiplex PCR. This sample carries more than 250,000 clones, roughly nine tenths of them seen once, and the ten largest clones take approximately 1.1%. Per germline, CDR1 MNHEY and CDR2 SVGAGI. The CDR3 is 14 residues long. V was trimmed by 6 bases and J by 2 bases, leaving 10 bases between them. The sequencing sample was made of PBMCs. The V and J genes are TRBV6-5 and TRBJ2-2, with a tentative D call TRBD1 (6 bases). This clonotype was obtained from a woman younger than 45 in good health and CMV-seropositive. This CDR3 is CASRKDSNTGELFF. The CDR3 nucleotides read TGTGCCAGCAGAAAGGACAGCAACACCGGGGAGCTGTTTTTT.